The T cell receptor (beta chain) under discussion was sequenced for a study of T cell responses to AZD1222 COVID-19 vaccine. Whole-study findings and limits: Regions left unmutated in variants are reportedly the target of nearly half of spike-specific TCRs. After two AZD1222 doses, spike-specific TCR breadth and depth rose versus day 0. Clonal diversity was possibly underestimated; the donors were predominantly white British and more often female. Recipients of AZD1222 seropositive at baseline numbered only 6 or 7.

This clone has just one count. What it recognizes is unknown. TCRdb's table, derived via immunoSEQ multiplex PCR, lists solely in-frame clones and lacks some. The table has some 140,000 clones, around 93% seen once; the top ten hold approximately 3%. V was cut by 5 bases and J by 10 bases, with 9 bases left in between. Germline V CDR1 and CDR2: LNHNV, YYDKDF (reference sequence). There are 11 residues in the CDR3. This chain uses TRBV15 with TRBJ1-5; TRBD1 might be the D (5 bases). This TCR derives from an adult in good health. This specimen was peripheral blood, taken on day 0 of AZD1222 vaccination. This chain's CDR3 is CATSGGGPQHF. DNA of the CDR3: TGTGCCACCAGCGGTGGGGGACCCCAGCATTTT.